A selection of T cell receptor beta chains follows, all from one sample in a study of T cells in Graves' hyperthyroidism and ophthalmopathy. TCRdb independently ran MiXCR on the multiplex PCR reads; one entry per CDR3 protein. This sample carries approximately 510,000 distinct CDR3 sequences, around 43% of them seen once, and the ten largest clones take roughly 45%. The sample consisted of peripheral blood or thyroid tissue (not recorded which). These TCRs come from an adult woman with Graves' disease, either hyperthyroidism or ophthalmopathy (not recorded which). Both conserved end residues are part of each CDR3. The D gene is left open where the match is weak. Rows give clone size only sometimes, using once, few, many, or a class for an expanded clone.

cdr3_aa,cdr3_nt,cdr3_length,d_call,j_call,v_call,clone_size
CSVGTGSYEQYF,TGCAGCGTTGGGACAGGCTCCTACGAGCAGTACTTC,12,TRBD1,TRBJ2-7,TRBV29-1,many
CASSFSNELYYCYTF,TGTGCCAGCAGCTTTTCGAACGAACTATACTATTGCTACACCTTC,15,-,TRBJ1-2,TRBV5-6,-
CSARTGGNTGELFF,TGCAGTGCTAGGACAGGGGGGAACACCGGGGAGCTGTTTTTT,14,TRBD1,TRBJ2-2,TRBV20-1,many
CASSRPRGQAEAFF,TGTGCCAGCAGCCGACCAAGGGGACAGGCTGAAGCTTTCTTT,14,TRBD1,TRBJ1-1,TRBV7-8,-
CASSEGLRGYTF,TGTGCCAGCAGTGAAGGGCTGAGGGGCTACACCTTC,12,-,TRBJ1-2,TRBV2,-
CASTKQEGAGELFF,TGTGCCAGCACCAAACAAGAGGGAGCCGGGGAGCTGTTTTTT,14,-,TRBJ2-2,TRBV2,many
CASSLASTRGYTF,TGTGCCAGCAGCTTAGCTTCCACCCGGGGCTACACCTTC,13,-,TRBJ1-2,TRBV7-2,-
CASSPRVSGNTIYF,TGTGCCAGCAGCCCCCGGGTCTCTGGAAACACCATATATTTT,14,-,TRBJ1-3,TRBV11-2,many
CATSRDRVSQETQYF,TGTGCCACCAGCAGAGATCGGGTTAGCCAAGAGACCCAGTACTTC,15,-,TRBJ2-5,TRBV15,many
CASSSPPEETQYF,TGTGCCAGCAGCTCCCCTCCGGAAGAGACCCAGTACTTC,13,-,TRBJ2-5,TRBV7-6,-
CASSPPGTGGETQYF,TGTGCCAGCTCACCACCGGGAACGGGAGGAGAGACCCAGTACTTC,15,TRBD2,TRBJ2-5,TRBV18,few
CASSRYLPSGRAGGETQYF,TGTGCCAGCAGTCGTTACTTACCTAGCGGGAGGGCCGGAGGAGAGACCCAGTACTTC,19,TRBD2,TRBJ2-5,TRBV7-8,-
CSSENGGDTEAFF,TGCAGCAGTGAAAACGGAGGGGACACTGAAGCTTTCTTT,13,-,TRBJ1-1,TRBV29-1,-
CASSSPAGEGRSETQYF,TGTGCCAGCAGCTCCCCAGCGGGGGAGGGAAGATCAGAGACCCAGTACTTC,17,TRBD2,TRBJ2-5,TRBV7-3,many
CASSQQGGLSYEQYF,TGTGCCAGCAGTCAACAGGGGGGTCTCTCCTACGAGCAGTACTTC,15,TRBD1,TRBJ2-7,TRBV28,few
CATSKNRVVTEAFF,TGTGCCACCAGCAAGAACAGGGTGGTGACTGAAGCTTTCTTT,14,-,TRBJ1-1,TRBV15,-
CASLKRGIYTEAFF,TGTGCCAGCCTAAAGCGGGGGATCTACACTGAAGCTTTCTTT,14,-,TRBJ1-1,TRBV2,-
CASSLGGGQGVTEAFF,TGTGCCAGCAGCTTAGGGGGGGGACAGGGGGTCACTGAAGCTTTCTTT,16,TRBD1,TRBJ1-1,TRBV7-2,-
CASSEGRNTEAFF,TGTGCCAGCAGTGAGGGCAGGAACACTGAAGCTTTCTTT,13,-,TRBJ1-1,TRBV2,many
CAIADGAQETQYF,TGTGCCATCGCGGATGGGGCCCAAGAGACCCAGTACTTC,13,-,TRBJ2-5,TRBV10-3,few
CASSLVGTHTEAFF,TGTGCCAGCAGCTTAGTGGGGACACACACTGAAGCTTTCTTT,14,-,TRBJ1-1,TRBV7-9,-
CASSFPTGGHYEQYF,TGTGCCAGCAGCTTCCCGACAGGGGGTCACTACGAGCAGTACTTC,15,TRBD1,TRBJ2-7,TRBV7-2,-
CATSRTEVDGYTF,TGTGCCACCAGCAGAACCGAGGTGGATGGCTACACCTTC,13,-,TRBJ1-2,TRBV15,few
CASSLVGPGEQYF,TGTGCCAGCAGTTTAGTGGGTCCAGGCGAGCAGTACTTC,13,-,TRBJ2-7,TRBV12-3/TRBV12-4,-
CASSEYHGTGTYGYTF,TGTGCCAGCAGTGAATATCATGGGACAGGGACATATGGCTACACCTTC,16,TRBD1,TRBJ1-2,TRBV25-1,-
CATSPTGTTGYGYTF,TGTGCCACCAGCCCGACAGGAACTACGGGCTATGGCTACACCTTC,15,-,TRBJ1-2,TRBV15,-
CASSENRVTEQYF,TGTGCCAGTAGTGAGAACAGGGTAACTGAGCAGTACTTC,13,-,TRBJ2-7,TRBV19,-
CASSLESQETQYF,TGTGCCAGCAGCTTAGAGTCCCAAGAGACCCAGTACTTC,13,-,TRBJ2-5,TRBV11-3,many
CASSERVNSGNTIYF,TGTGCCAGCAGTGAAAGAGTGAACTCTGGAAACACCATATATTTT,15,-,TRBJ1-3,TRBV2,-
CASSLTQGFFYGYTF,TGTGCCAGCAGCTTAACACAGGGATTTTTCTATGGCTACACCTTC,15,-,TRBJ1-2,TRBV14,-
CASMGTSGQETQYF,TGTGCCAGCATGGGTACTAGCGGCCAAGAGACCCAGTACTTC,14,TRBD2,TRBJ2-5,TRBV28,few
CASSPRASQPQHF,TGTGCCAGTAGTCCCAGGGCCAGCCAGCCCCAGCATTTT,13,-,TRBJ1-5,TRBV19,many
CASRYTGAHSEQYF,TGTGCCAGCAGATACACCGGGGCCCACAGTGAGCAGTACTTC,14,-,TRBJ2-7,TRBV7-2,-
CASSVVPGKAFF,TGTGCCAGCAGCGTAGTCCCAGGCAAAGCTTTCTTT,12,-,TRBJ1-1,TRBV9,-
CASSQERQGRLFF,TGTGCCAGCAGCCAAGAACGGCAGGGAAGGCTGTTTTTT,13,-,TRBJ1-4,TRBV14,many